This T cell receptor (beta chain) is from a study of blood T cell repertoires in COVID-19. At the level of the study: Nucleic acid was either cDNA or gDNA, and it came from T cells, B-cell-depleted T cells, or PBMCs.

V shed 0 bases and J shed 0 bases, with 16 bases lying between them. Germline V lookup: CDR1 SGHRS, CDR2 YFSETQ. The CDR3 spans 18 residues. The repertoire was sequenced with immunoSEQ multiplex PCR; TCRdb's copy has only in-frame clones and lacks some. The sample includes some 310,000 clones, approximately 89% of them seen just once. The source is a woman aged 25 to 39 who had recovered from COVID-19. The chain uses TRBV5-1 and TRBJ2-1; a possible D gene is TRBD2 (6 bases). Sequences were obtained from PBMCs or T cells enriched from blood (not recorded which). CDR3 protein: CASSLAELTRSSYNEQFF. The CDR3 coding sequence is TGCGCCAGCAGCTTGGCCGAATTGACTAGAAGCTCCTACAATGAGCAGTTCTTC.